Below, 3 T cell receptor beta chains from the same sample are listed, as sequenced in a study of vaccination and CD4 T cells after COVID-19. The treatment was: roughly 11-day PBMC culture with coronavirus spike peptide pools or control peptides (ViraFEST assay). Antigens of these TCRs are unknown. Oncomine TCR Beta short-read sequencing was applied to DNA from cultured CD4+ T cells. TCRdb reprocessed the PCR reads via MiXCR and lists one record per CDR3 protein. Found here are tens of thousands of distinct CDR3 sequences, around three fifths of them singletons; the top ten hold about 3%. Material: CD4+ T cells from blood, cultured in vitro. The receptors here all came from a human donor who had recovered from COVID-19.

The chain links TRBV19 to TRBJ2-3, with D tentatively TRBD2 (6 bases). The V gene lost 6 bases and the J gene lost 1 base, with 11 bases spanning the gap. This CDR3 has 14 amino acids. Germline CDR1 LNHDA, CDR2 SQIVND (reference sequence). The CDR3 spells CASRIGGGTDTQYF. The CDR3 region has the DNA TGTGCCAGTAGAATTGGAGGGGGCACAGATACGCAGTATTTT.

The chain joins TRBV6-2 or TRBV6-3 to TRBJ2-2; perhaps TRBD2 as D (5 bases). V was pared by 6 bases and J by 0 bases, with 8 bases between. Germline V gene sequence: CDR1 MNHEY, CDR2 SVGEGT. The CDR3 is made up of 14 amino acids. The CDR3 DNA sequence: TGTGCCAGCAGGGGGAGCCCGAACACCGGGGAGCTGTTTTTT. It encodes CASRGSPNTGELFF.

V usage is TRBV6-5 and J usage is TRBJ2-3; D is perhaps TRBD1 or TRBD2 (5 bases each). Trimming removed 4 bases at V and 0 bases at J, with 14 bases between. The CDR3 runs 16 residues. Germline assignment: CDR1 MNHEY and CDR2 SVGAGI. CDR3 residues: CASSSRARDSTDTQYF. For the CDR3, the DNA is TGTGCCAGCAGTTCTAGAGCCCGGGACAGCACAGATACGCAGTATTTT.